The sequence of this T cell receptor beta chain was determined in a study of blood T cell repertoires in COVID-19. The wider study: The cDNA or gDNA used as material had been derived from T cells, B-cell-depleted T cells, or PBMCs.

Repertoires were generated with immunoSEQ multiplex PCR, while TCRdb's copy carries only in-frame clones and drops some. The data show 200,000 or so clones, 80% to 85% seen once. V dropped 7 bases and J dropped 0; count of bases not matched to a gene: 4. The CDR3 spans 15 residues. CDR1 is SNHLY and CDR2 is FYNNEI in the germline V gene. The sequencing sample was made of peripheral blood. The rearrangement links TRBV2 to TRBJ1-4, with TRBD1 identical over 8 bases. This clonotype originated in a woman aged 40 to 50 with acute or convalescent COVID-19. CDR3: CASTRDRTTNEKLFF. The DNA of the CDR3 is TGTGCCAGCACCCGGGACAGGACAACTAATGAAAAACTGTTTTTT.